Shown below are 2 T cell receptor beta chains from a single sample sequenced in a study of cytomegalovirus exposure and HLA in healthy donors (dated by TCRdb to about 2017). The receptor library was made with the immunoSEQ multiplex PCR assay. A mixture of 60 forward primers for TCR Vbeta segments and 13 reverse primers for TCR Jbeta segments was used in the multiplex PCR. This immuneACCESS table, as held by TCRdb, lists in-frame sequences with V and J called but not all clones. Of the missing ones, under half trace to an unresolved V gene in checked studies; the others have no known cause. Across this sample there are about 150,000 clones, with over 60% seen only once. The leading ten clones occupy about 13% of the sample. Sequenced sample: PBMCs. All receptors come from a middle-aged man in good health and CMV-seropositive.

The V and J genes are TRBV7-7 and TRBJ2-1; the D is unclear. Trimming shortened V by 5 bases and J by 3 bases, and 8 bases separated the two germline ends. This CDR3 is built from 13 residues. Germline V gives CDR1 SSHAT, CDR2 FNYEAQ (reference sequence). Here the CDR3 reads CASSPAGYNEQFF. In DNA form, the CDR3 reads TGTGCCAGCAGCCCTGCCGGCTACAATGAGCAGTTCTTC. Together with reference TRBV7-7 and TRBJ2-1, the CDR3 gives the full variable domain: GAGVSQSPRYKVTKRGQDVTLRCDPISSHATLYWYQQALGQGPEFLTYFNYEAQPDKSGLPSDRFSAERPEGSISTLTIQRTEQRDSAMYRCASSPAGYNEQFFGPGTRLTVL.

This clone has just a few counts. The J gene is TRBJ2-1, the V gene TRBV5-1; D call uncertain. The CDR3 covers 15 residues. Germline-derived CDR1 and CDR2 are SGHRS and YFSETQ. V gave up 2 bases and J gave up 0 bases, with 9 bases separating them. Here the CDR3 reads CASSLEKSSYNEQFF. For the CDR3, the DNA is TGCGCCAGCAGCTTAGAGAAGAGCTCCTACAATGAGCAGTTCTTC.